This passage covers 9 T cell receptor beta chains from one sample sequenced in a study of shared clonotypes between healthy human individuals. CD8 cells classed as naive were CD45RO-negative and positively selected for CCR7, excluding terminally differentiated effector memory CD45RA+ cells. Produced via immunoSEQ multiplex PCR; TCRdb's table is partial and in-frame only. The sample has under 850,000 clones, around 92% seen once. The sequencing input was naive CD8+ T cells sorted from blood. These receptor sequences come from a man aged 25-40 years in good health.

This rearrangement joins TRBV20-1 to TRBJ2-2; D is undetermined. Trimming took 3 bases from V and 10 from J, leaving 9 bases between them. The CDR3 is made up of 11 amino acids. CDR1 is DFQATT and CDR2 is SNEGSKA in the germline V gene (reference sequence). CDR3 sequence: CSARIGKELFF. In DNA, the CDR3 is TGCAGTGCTAGGATAGGGAAGGAGCTGTTTTTT.

Notes on this clone: Other DNA sequences in the sample encode the same CDR3. The V and J genes are TRBV5-4 and TRBJ2-7; weak D call: TRBD2 (5 bases). V was cut by 3 bases and J by 3 bases, with 7 bases left in between. This CDR3 has 12 residues. The V gene's germline CDR1 is SGHNT and CDR2 YYREEE (reference sequence). The CDR3 sequence: CASSSGSYEQYF. The CDR3 coding sequence is TGTGCCAGCAGCTCGGGGAGCTACGAGCAGTACTTC.

The chain's CDR3 is CASSPPGGGYGYTF. CDR3 nucleotides: TGTGCCAGCAGCCCTCCCGGAGGGGGCTATGGCTACACCTTC. This sequence joins TRBV28 and TRBJ1-2, with D maybe TRBD1 (6 bases). The V and J ends lost 6 bases and 4 bases respectively, with 15 bases between them. This CDR3 spans 14 amino acids. CDR1 and CDR2 (germline): MDHEN, SYDVKM.

With respect to this clone: Since a much larger clone is just one base distant, this may be a read error. The chain employs TRBV27 and TRBJ2-5; D not certain. CDR3 size: 11 residues. The germline CDR1 and CDR2 sequences are MNHEY and SMNVEV (reference sequence). Trimming removed 5 bases from V and 1 base from J, with 2 bases in between. The CDR3 here is CASSLQETQYF. The CDR3 DNA is TGTGCCAGCAGTCTCCAAGAGACCCAGTACTTC.

The CDR3 protein is CASSPPGPKRSTQYF. The CDR3 nucleotides are TGTGCCAGCAGCCCCCCCGGTCCCAAGAGGAGTACGCAGTATTTT. This chain uses TRBV28 with TRBJ2-3, with unresolved D. This CDR3 has 15 residues. V was shortened by 6 bases and J by 8 bases, with 21 bases between the two germline ends. The germline CDR1 and CDR2 sequences are MDHEN and SYDVKM.

V usage is TRBV7-2 and J usage is TRBJ2-3; 14 bases are a match to TRBD2. Germline loops: CDR1 SGHTA, CDR2 FQGNSA. Trimming at V came to 3 bases and at J to 0 bases, leaving 5 bases not matched to a gene. The CDR3 loop spans 18 amino acids. CDR3 DNA sequence: TGTGCCAGCAGCTTGCGACTAGCGGGAGGGACTAGCACAGATACGCAGTATTTT. Amino acids: CASSLRLAGGTSTDTQYF.

The rearrangement uses TRBV7-9 and TRBJ2-2, with D tentatively TRBD2 (6 bases). Looked up from germline, CDR1 is SEHNR and CDR2 is FQNEAQ (reference sequence). The V end was cut by 6 bases, the J end by 6 bases, with 14 bases between. The CDR3 consists of 14 residues. In nucleotides, the CDR3 is TGTGCCAGCAGGGTGGAGGGCCGGGCCGGGGAGCTGTTTTTT. Translated, it gives CASRVEGRAGELFF.

The chain combines TRBV5-6 with TRBJ1-1, with 7 nucleotides matching TRBD1. This CDR3 contains 13 residues. Germline V gene sequence: CDR1 SGHDT, CDR2 YYEEEE. Germline trimming cut 6 bases from V and 7 bases from J; bases unmatched to any gene: 9. For the CDR3, the DNA is TGTGCCAGCAACCGGACAGGTCTTGTTGAAGCTTTCTTT. As protein: CASNRTGLVEAFF.

J is TRBJ2-2 and V is TRBV9, with TRBD1 matching 7 bases. This CDR3 is built from 14 residues. Germline V gene lookup returns CDR1 SGDLS and CDR2 YYNGEE. V trimming: 4 bases; J trimming: 5 bases; junction bases outside the gene matches: 5. CDR3 region: CASSPSRGTGELFF. For the CDR3, the DNA is TGTGCCAGCAGCCCAAGCAGGGGGACCGGGGAGCTGTTTTTT.